The sequence of this T cell receptor beta chain was determined in a study of molecular identifiers for immune sequencing clone quantification. Each CDR3 protein gets one entry after TCRdb re-called the PCR reads with MiXCR. The table lists approximately 550,000 distinct CDR3 sequences, about a fifth of them singletons. V gave up 3 bases and J gave up 6 bases; unmatched junction bases: 3. Germline V gives CDR1 SGHRS, CDR2 YFSETQ. The CDR3 totals 13 residues. The receptor was isolated from a human donor in good health. Some libraries in this study had Jurkat cell RNA spiked in. The sequencing input was naive CD8+ T cells from blood, with Jurkat cell RNA spiked in. Regarding subset: FACS-sorted CD8+CD4-CCR7+CD45RA+ naive T cells. The chain links TRBV5-1 to TRBJ2-7; 10 bases match TRBD1. CDR3 DNA sequence: TGCGCCAGCAGCTCGACAGGGGGCGTCGAGCAGTACTTC. It translates to CASSSTGGVEQYF.